What follows is one TCR beta chain and its context. What it recognizes is unknown. The sample is drawn from a study of T cells in localized non-small cell lung cancer. The assay was immunoSEQ multiplex PCR, and TCRdb's table has in-frame clones only and misses some. There are 4,000 or so clones in the sample; approximately 26% occur only once, and about 8.3% lies in the top ten. Germline lookup yields CDR1 MDHEN and CDR2 SYDVKM. The CDR3 has 12 residues. Trimming took 1 base from V and 8 from J, leaving 7 bases between them. Study conclusions and caveats: Uninvolved adjacent lung, not tumor, had the highest T cell clonality. A median approximately 53 of the top 100 tumor clones appeared in adjacent lung. Multi-region tumor sequencing was not done, so intratumor heterogeneity could not be excluded.

The clonotype originates from a woman aged 40-75 years with stage I lung adenocarcinoma. This specimen was lung tumor tissue, taken before any cancer treatment. The chain uses TRBV28 and TRBJ2-3, with TRBD2 as a possible D gene (5 bases). The CDR3 sequence is CASSLFRGTQYF. CDR3 in DNA: TGTGCCAGCAGTTTATTTCGGGGTACGCAGTATTTT. Together with reference TRBV28 and TRBJ2-3, the CDR3 gives the full variable domain: DVKVTQSSRYLVKRTGEKVFLECVQDMDHENMFWYRQDPGLGLRLIYFSYDVKMKEKGDIPEGYSVSREKKERFSLILESASTNQTSMYLCASSLFRGTQYFGPGTRLTVL.